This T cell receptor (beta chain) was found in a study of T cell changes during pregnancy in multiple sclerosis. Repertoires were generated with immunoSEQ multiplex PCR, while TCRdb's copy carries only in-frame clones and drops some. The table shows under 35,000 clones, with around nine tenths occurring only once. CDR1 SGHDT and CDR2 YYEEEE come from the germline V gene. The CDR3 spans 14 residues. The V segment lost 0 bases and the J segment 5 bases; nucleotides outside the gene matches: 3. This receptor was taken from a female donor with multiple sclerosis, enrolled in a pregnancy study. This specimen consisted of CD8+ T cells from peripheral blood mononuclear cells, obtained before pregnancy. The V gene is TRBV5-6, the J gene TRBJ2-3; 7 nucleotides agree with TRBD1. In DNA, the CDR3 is TGTGCCAGCAGCTTGGGACAGGGTGGAGATACGCAGTATTTT. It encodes CASSLGQGGDTQYF.